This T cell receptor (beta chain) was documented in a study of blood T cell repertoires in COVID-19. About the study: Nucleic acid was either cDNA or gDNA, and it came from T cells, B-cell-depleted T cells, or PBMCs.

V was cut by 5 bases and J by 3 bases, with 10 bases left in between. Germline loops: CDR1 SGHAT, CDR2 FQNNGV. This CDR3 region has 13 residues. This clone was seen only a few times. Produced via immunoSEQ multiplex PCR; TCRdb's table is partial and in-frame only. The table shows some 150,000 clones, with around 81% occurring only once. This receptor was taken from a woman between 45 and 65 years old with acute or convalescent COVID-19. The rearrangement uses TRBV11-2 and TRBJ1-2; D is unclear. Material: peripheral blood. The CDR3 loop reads CASSPQRDYGYTF. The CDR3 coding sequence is TGTGCCAGCAGCCCCCAGCGGGACTATGGCTACACCTTC.